Following are 12 T cell receptor beta chains from one sample sequenced in a study of Ad26.COV2.S vaccination and SARS-CoV-2 variants. The repertoire was sequenced with immunoSEQ multiplex PCR; TCRdb's copy has only in-frame clones and lacks some. The sample has 43,000 or so clones, about 83% seen once. The material sequenced was peripheral blood, taken after recovery from COVID-19. These receptors originate from a human donor who had recovered from COVID-19.

This chain uses TRBV27 with TRBJ1-6; 9 nucleotides align to TRBD1. The V gene end was trimmed by 6 bases and the J gene end by 6 bases; junction bases not matched to a gene: 6. This CDR3 has 15 amino acids. Germline assignment: CDR1 MNHEY and CDR2 SMNVEV (reference sequence). The CDR3 reads CASRAPTGGNSPLHF. The CDR3 bases are TGTGCCAGCAGAGCCCCGACAGGGGGTAATTCACCCCTCCACTTT.

This chain joins TRBV30 and TRBJ1-5; D gene ambiguous. The CDR3 runs 14 residues. V lost 0 bases and J lost 2, with 8 bases in between. Germline V CDR1 and CDR2: GTSNPN, SVGIG (reference sequence). The CDR3 DNA follows: TGTGCCTGGAGTGTGGTCACGGGCAATCAGCCCCAGCATTTT. Its protein product is CAWSVVTGNQPQHF.

This CDR3 is CASSLAAAAGGTEAFF. The DNA of the CDR3 is TGTGCCAGCAGTTTAGCGGCCGCGGCTGGAGGCACTGAAGCTTTCTTT. The V call is TRBV27, the J call TRBJ1-1, with no clear D. Germline CDR1 MNHEY, CDR2 SMNVEV (reference sequence). This CDR3 contains 16 residues. The V end lost 2 bases, the J end lost 4 bases, and 17 bases lay between the germline ends.

The CDR3 reads CASSESRDEQYV. Written as DNA, the CDR3 is TGCGCCAGCAGTGAGTCTCGGGACGAGCAGTACGTC. This sequence joins TRBV10-2 and TRBJ2-7, with D unresolved. V gave up 0 bases and J gave up 5 bases, with 5 bases separating them. Germline V gene lookup returns CDR1 WSHSY and CDR2 SAAADI. The CDR3 runs to 12 residues.

The chain couples TRBV5-1 to TRBJ2-5; 13 bases map to TRBD2. From germline, CDR1 is SGHRS and CDR2 YFSETQ. The CDR3 loop spans 16 amino acids. V lost 4 bases and J lost 5; bases outside the gene matches: 8. The CDR3 reads CASSPTSGRAEETQYF. The DNA for the CDR3 is TGCGCCAGCAGCCCCACTAGCGGGAGGGCCGAGGAGACCCAGTACTTC.

The chain recombines TRBV6-6 with TRBJ1-3, with D unclear. Germline V CDR1 and CDR2: MNHNY, SVGAGI (reference sequence). Between the trimmed V and J ends, which lost 6 bases and 2 bases, there was a span of 8 bases. There are 13 residues in the CDR3. This CDR3 reads CASSQKTGNTIYF. CDR3 DNA: TGTGCCAGCAGCCAGAAAACTGGAAACACCATATATTTT.

This CDR3 reads CASSSVGHRAYNEQFF. The DNA of the CDR3 is TGTGCCAGCAGCTCGGTGGGGCATAGGGCCTACAATGAGCAGTTCTTC. The chain employs TRBV7-2 and TRBJ2-1; perhaps TRBD1 as D (5 bases). The CDR3 sequence is 16 residues long. Germline loops: CDR1 SGHTA, CDR2 FQGNSA. Trimming took off 4 bases at V and 2 bases at J, with 15 bases between the two ends.

The V and J genes are TRBV20-1 and TRBJ1-2; D might be TRBD1 (5 bases). CDR1 is DFQATT and CDR2 is SNEGSKA in the germline V gene (reference sequence). V dropped 3 bases and J dropped 5 bases, with 7 bases sitting between them. The CDR3 is made up of 11 amino acids. The CDR3 bases are TGCAGTGCTAGTGACAGTTATGGCTACACCTTC. Encoded protein: CSASDSYGYTF.

This chain joins TRBV18 and TRBJ2-7; D is ambiguous. The CDR3 is 13 residues long. V gave up 2 bases and J gave up 5 bases, with 10 bases separating them. Germline assignment: CDR1 KGHSH and CDR2 LQKENI. The CDR3 DNA follows: TGTGCCAGCTCACCAGCCGCCAGTCACGAGCAGTACTTC. This gives the protein CASSPAASHEQYF. The full variable domain, in which reference TRBV18 and TRBJ2-7 provide the parts outside the CDR3, is NAGVMQNPRHLVRRRGQEARLRCSPMKGHSHVYWYRQLPEEGLKFMVYLQKENIIDESGMPKERFSAEFPKEGPSILRIQQVVRGDSAAYFCASSPAASHEQYFGPGTRLTVT.

V usage is TRBV29-1 and J usage is TRBJ1-1, with TRBD1 as a possible D gene (6 bases). This CDR3 is built from 13 residues. Trimming removed 6 bases at V and 4 bases at J, with 15 bases between. CDR1 SQVTM and CDR2 ANQGSEA come from the germline V gene. CDR3 nucleotide sequence: TGCAGCGTCGAATCGACAGGAGCCACTGAAGCTTTCTTT. Protein sequence: CSVESTGATEAFF.

This clone was recorded a few times. The chain carries TRBV28 and TRBJ2-2; D remains unclear. Germline-derived CDR1 and CDR2 are MDHEN and SYDVKM. CDR3 length equals 15 residues. V was clipped by 6 bases and J by 6 bases, with 17 bases between them. The CDR3 loop is CASSPPFQQAGELFF. In DNA, the CDR3 is TGTGCCAGCAGCCCCCCTTTCCAGCAAGCCGGGGAGCTGTTTTTT.

The chain combines TRBV29-1 with TRBJ1-1; a weak D match, TRBD1 (6 bases). CDR3 length equals 13 residues. Trimming left V 6 bases short and J 3 bases short, with 14 bases between. CDR1 is SQVTM and CDR2 is ANQGSEA in the germline V gene. CDR3 DNA sequence: TGCAGCGTACAAATCAACAGGGACACTGAAGCTTTCTTT. It yields the protein CSVQINRDTEAFF.